This T cell receptor beta chain was captured by sequencing in a study of identical twins (dated by TCRdb to between 2015 and 2016). As for the study more broadly: The study deep-sequenced TCR alpha and beta repertoires from monozygotic twins, unrelated adults of various ages and cord blood to test whether fetal clonotypes persist. To rule out contamination, the twin experiments were replicated at different times with different library preparation protocols.

Points on this clonotype: It lacks a known antigen. There are no base qualities to consult, and no much larger clone falls within one base.

All donors were healthy Caucasians. Summary of the overall study and its limitations: Fewer insertions were carried by abundant cord blood beta clonotypes; a weaker similar trend was observed in young adult naive repertoires, while no such trend was observed in memory repertoires. Compared with coincidental sharing between unrelated individuals, out-of-frame TCR alpha sequences shared between twins showed an excess of sequences with low generation probability. Out-of-frame TCR alpha sharing in monozygotic twins was systematically underestimated by recombination models, whereas sharing between unrelated individuals was in agreement with the recombination models. Invariant T cells such as MAIT and iNKT could partly confound zero-insertion analyses, although diverse VJ usage argued against such confounding for most clonotypes. Conclusions relied on cross-sectional statistical analysis, since the same donors could not be followed over many years. In beta out-of-frame sequences, excess twin sharing was weaker, because having fewer shared sequences lowered the signal-to-noise ratio.

V ends up 1 base short and J 3 bases short, with an unmatched junction base count of 11. In the germline V gene, CDR1 corresponds to SGHTA and CDR2 to FQGNSA. Reading from cysteine to phenylalanine, the CDR3 counts 17 amino acids. Only CDR3 DNA remains: 51 bases, in frame from the first base. The method behind the library was 5' RACE. Sequencing was carried out with an Illumina HiSeq 2000. A universal primer binding site was introduced by template switching, and a unique molecular identifier was present in the final cDNA, enabling accurate counting of TCR cDNA molecules. Specific primers in the conserved constant-segment region were used to synthesize first-strand cDNA for the TCR alpha and beta chains. To control for contamination, each cDNA library was double barcoded with a SMART-Mk sample barcode plus Illumina barcodes. TruSeq adapter sequences and Illumina sample barcodes were added in two successive PCR steps. The Illumina HiSeq platform was used with custom primers to sequence TCR alpha and beta cDNA libraries. As for how the authors treated the data: MiGEC was used to process raw reads and extract unique molecular identifiers, and MiXCR was used to find CDR3 positions. Recombination models were inferred per individual with the repgenHMM and IGoR tools using an EM algorithm. Shared clonotypes were analyzed with the tcR package in R, and sharing was normalized by the product of cloneset sizes. Out-of-frame nonproductive sequences were analyzed to study raw recombination free of thymic and clonal selection effects. The public reads were reanalyzed by TCRdb: fastp trimming at Q25, MiXCR alignment, in-frame beta chains only. Duplicate CDR3 protein sequences are folded into a single record with the most common DNA and genes. It is TCRdb's table, rather than the study itself, that gives the V and J calls and clone size. The sample data list 1,800,000 or so distinct CDR3 sequences, and roughly 35% of these were observed just once. Together, the top ten hold about 0.25% of the sample.

This clonotype was sampled from a newborn girl in good health. Sequencing was done on a sample of cord blood. Recombination linked TRBV7-2 to TRBJ2-5; a stretch of 7 junction bases matches TRBD2. CDR3 protein: CASSLGGLVDPKETQYF. In nucleotide form, the sequence is TGTGCCAGCAGCTTAGGCGGACTAGTCGACCCTAAAGAGACCCAGTACTTC.